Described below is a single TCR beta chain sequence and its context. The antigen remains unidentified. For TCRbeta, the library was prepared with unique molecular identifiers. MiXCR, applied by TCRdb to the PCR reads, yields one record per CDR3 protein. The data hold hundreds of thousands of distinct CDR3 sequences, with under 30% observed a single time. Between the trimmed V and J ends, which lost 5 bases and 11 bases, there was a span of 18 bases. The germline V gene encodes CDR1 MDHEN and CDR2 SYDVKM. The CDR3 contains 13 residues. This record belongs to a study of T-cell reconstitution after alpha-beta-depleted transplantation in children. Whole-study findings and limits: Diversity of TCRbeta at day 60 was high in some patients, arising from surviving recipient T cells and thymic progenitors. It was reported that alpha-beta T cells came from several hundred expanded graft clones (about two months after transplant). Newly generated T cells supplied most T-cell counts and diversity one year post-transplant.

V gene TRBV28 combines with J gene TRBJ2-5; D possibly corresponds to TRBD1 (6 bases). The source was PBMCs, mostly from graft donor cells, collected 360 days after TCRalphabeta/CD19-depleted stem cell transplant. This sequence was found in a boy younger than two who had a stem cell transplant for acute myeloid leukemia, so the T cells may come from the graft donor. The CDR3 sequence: CASSDRQDEAQYF. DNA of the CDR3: TGTGCCAGCAGTGACCGACAGGACGAGGCACAGTACTTC.